This T cell receptor (beta chain) was identified in a study of T cell changes during pregnancy in multiple sclerosis. This clone was observed a single time. Trimming cost V 0 bases and J 4 bases, with 15 bases left between them. The germline CDR1 and CDR2 sequences are MNHEY and SVGAGI. The CDR3 loop spans 16 amino acids. The assay was immunoSEQ multiplex PCR, and TCRdb's table has in-frame clones only and misses some. The sample has around 80,000 clones, 92% seen once. The sequencing here drew on peripheral blood, taken before pregnancy. The gene calls are TRBV6-5 and TRBJ2-5; weak D call: TRBD2 (6 bases). The clonotype was recovered from a female donor with multiple sclerosis, enrolled in a pregnancy study. CDR3 DNA: TGTGCCAGCAGTTACTCGGGTGGCGGGATCGGAGAGACCCAGTACTTC. Its translation is CASSYSGGGIGETQYF.